The rows below give T cell receptor beta chains drawn from one sample of a study of response to subunit inactivated influenza vaccine. TCRdb independently ran MiXCR on the RT-PCR reads; one entry per CDR3 protein. The table has about 500,000 distinct CDR3 sequences, approximately 15% seen once; the top ten hold less than 4%. The material sequenced was CD4+ T cells sorted from PBMCs, taken around 2 years after vaccination. The receptor source for this set is a man between 50 and 75 years old who received an inactivated influenza vaccine. Both conserved end residues are part of each CDR3. The D gene is left open where the match is weak. A clone size is listed for some rows: how often the clone was seen (once, few, many), or a class if it is expanded.

v_call	j_call	clone_size	d_call	cdr3_aa	cdr3_nt
TRBV7-7	TRBJ2-5	many	.	CASSLDRKETQYF	TGTGCTAGCAGCTTAGACCGGAAAGAGACCCAGTACTTC
TRBV25-1	TRBJ1-2	few	.	CASSRGGASYGYTF	TGTGCCAGCAGCCGGGGGGGGGCGAGCTATGGCTACACCTTC
TRBV5-1	TRBJ2-5	many	TRBD1	CASSLQDRGRETQYF	TGCGCCAGCAGCTTGCAGGACAGGGGGAGGGAGACCCAGTACTTC
TRBV4-3	TRBJ2-1	many	TRBD2	CASSQTLAENYNEQFF	TGCGCCAGCAGCCAAACTCTAGCGGAGAACTACAATGAGCAGTTCTTC
TRBV20-1	TRBJ1-2	.	.	CSARGGGVGYTF	TGCAGTGCTAGAGGGGGAGGGGTTGGCTACACCTTC
TRBV20-1	TRBJ2-2	.	.	CSAAPVRDTGELFF	TGCAGTGCTGCCCCAGTCCGGGACACCGGGGAGCTGTTTTTT
TRBV7-9	TRBJ1-1	.	TRBD1	CASSPGQLNTEAFF	TGTGCCAGCAGCCCGGGACAGTTAAACACTGAAGCTTTCTTT
TRBV12-3/TRBV12-4	TRBJ1-2	.	.	CASSLGTSTRYGYTF	TGTGCCAGCAGTCTAGGGACGTCAACTCGCTATGGCTACACCTTC
TRBV12-3/TRBV12-4	TRBJ2-5	.	.	CASSPTGSQTQYF	TGTGCCAGCAGTCCTACAGGGTCGCAGACCCAGTACTTC
TRBV29-1	TRBJ2-5	few	.	CSTGWKETQYF	TGCAGCACCGGGTGGAAAGAGACCCAGTACTTC
TRBV6-1	TRBJ1-4	few	.	CASSPAISGPTNEKLFF	TGTGCCAGCAGCCCTGCCATCTCAGGGCCAACTAATGAAAAACTGTTTTTT
TRBV6-2/TRBV6-3	TRBJ2-5	.	.	CASSYSRRGIQETQYF	TGTGCCAGCAGTTACTCGAGAAGAGGTATTCAAGAGACCCAGTACTTC
TRBV5-5	TRBJ1-2	few	.	CASSLQASYYGYTF	TGTGCCAGCAGCCTACAGGCCTCTTACTATGGCTACACCTTC
TRBV6-6	TRBJ2-7	.	.	CASSLASADEQYF	TGTGCCAGCAGTTTGGCTAGCGCGGACGAGCAGTACTTC
TRBV10-3	TRBJ2-2	.	TRBD2	CAISALASGDNTGELFF	TGTGCCATCAGCGCCTTGGCTAGCGGAGATAACACCGGGGAGCTGTTTTTT
TRBV7-2	TRBJ2-1	.	.	CASSLRGSGNEQFF	TGTGCCAGCAGCCTACGAGGGTCGGGGAATGAGCAGTTCTTC
TRBV9	TRBJ2-1	few	TRBD2	CASSQRLAAEQFF	TGTGCCAGCAGCCAACGACTAGCTGCTGAGCAGTTCTTC
TRBV10-3	TRBJ2-1	.	.	CAISGRSESYNEQFF	TGTGCCATCAGTGGACGAAGCGAGTCCTACAATGAGCAGTTCTTC
TRBV7-2	TRBJ2-7	.	.	CASSLAGDPSYEQYF	TGTGCCAGCAGCTTAGCTGGGGACCCTTCCTACGAGCAGTACTTC
TRBV5-6	TRBJ2-3	few	.	CASSLGPGAQTDTQYF	TGTGCCAGCAGCTTGGGTCCTGGGGCGCAGACAGATACGCAGTATTTT
TRBV5-1	TRBJ1-6	.	TRBD1	CASSFDRDNSPLHF	TGCGCCAGCAGCTTCGACAGGGATAATTCACCCCTCCACTTT
TRBV10-3	TRBJ1-5	few	TRBD1	CASRGQANSNQPQHF	TGTGCCAGCAGAGGACAGGCAAATAGCAATCAGCCCCAGCATTTT
TRBV5-1	TRBJ2-7	few	.	CASSLSFQGTGGIYEQYF	TGCGCCAGCAGCCTTTCATTCCAGGGGACGGGAGGTATCTACGAGCAGTACTTC
TRBV30	TRBJ2-2	.	.	CAWSAGAGNTGELFF	TGTGCCTGGAGTGCGGGGGCGGGAAACACCGGGGAGCTGTTTTTT
TRBV12-3/TRBV12-4	TRBJ1-6	.	.	CASRKTAGSPLHF	TGTGCCAGCCGCAAGACCGCGGGTTCACCCCTCCACTTT
TRBV5-1	TRBJ2-7	few	.	CASSLDAVPSYEQYF	TGCGCCAGCAGCTTGGATGCGGTCCCTTCCTACGAGCAGTACTTC
TRBV4-3	TRBJ1-6	many	.	CASSLSKWEPLHF	TGCGCCAGCAGCCTCTCGAAGTGGGAACCCCTCCACTTT
TRBV5-1	TRBJ2-2	few	TRBD1	CASRSGTGNTGELFF	TGTGCCAGCAGATCCGGGACAGGCAACACCGGGGAGCTGTTTTTT
TRBV29-1	TRBJ2-3	.	.	CSVESSTDTQYF	TGCAGCGTTGAATCTAGCACAGATACGCAGTATTTT
TRBV5-6	TRBJ1-1	.	.	CASSLSWGMNTEAFF	TGTGCCAGCAGCTTAAGCTGGGGCATGAACACTGAAGCTTTCTTT
TRBV24-1	TRBJ2-3	few	.	CATSDLDGRDTQYF	TGTGCCACCAGTGATTTGGACGGCAGAGATACGCAGTATTTT
TRBV7-3	TRBJ2-1	few	.	CASSPTGDSNEQFF	TGTGCCAGCAGCCCCACGGGGGACTCGAATGAGCAGTTCTTC
TRBV20-1	TRBJ2-2	.	TRBD2	CSVQESGGNTGVLFF	TGCAGTGTTCAGGAGAGCGGGGGGAACACCGGGGTGCTGTTTTTT
TRBV6-6	TRBJ1-1	few	.	CASSYAAGRDAFF	TGTGCCAGCAGTTACGCGGCAGGACGGGATGCTTTCTTT
TRBV5-1	TRBJ1-2	.	.	CASSETGHSNYGYTF	TGCGCCAGCAGCGAAACGGGACACTCAAACTATGGCTACACCTTC
TRBV7-2	TRBJ2-2	.	TRBD1	CASGRRTGNTGELFF	TGTGCCAGCGGACGGAGGACAGGGAACACCGGGGAGCTGTTTTTT
TRBV9	TRBJ2-1	few	.	CASSSTSWASYNEQFF	TGTGCCAGCAGCTCGACTAGTTGGGCGTCCTACAATGAGCAGTTCTTC
TRBV20-1	TRBJ2-5	.	TRBD2	CSARAGLAGVSLETQYF	TGCAGTGCTAGAGCGGGACTAGCGGGAGTAAGTCTGGAGACCCAGTACTTC
TRBV20-1	TRBJ2-3	.	TRBD2	CSALQGTSGRSTDTQYF	TGCAGTGCTTTACAAGGGACTAGCGGGAGGAGCACAGATACGCAGTATTTT
TRBV20-1	TRBJ2-2	many	.	CSASSDFAGELFF	TGCAGTGCTAGCTCGGACTTCGCCGGGGAGCTGTTTTTT
TRBV6-2/TRBV6-3	TRBJ2-5	few	.	CASTKRGLAETQYF	TGTGCCAGCACAAAGAGGGGGTTGGCAGAGACCCAGTACTTC
TRBV18	TRBJ2-7	.	TRBD1	CASSPATGGLPLSYEQYF	TGTGCCAGCTCACCGGCGACAGGGGGCCTACCATTAAGCTACGAGCAGTACTTC
TRBV20-1	TRBJ2-7	.	.	CSASSRHLGYEQYF	TGCAGTGCTAGTTCTCGGCATTTAGGGTACGAGCAGTACTTC
TRBV20-1	TRBJ2-3	.	.	CSARSPNTDTQYF	TGCAGTGCTAGAAGTCCCAACACAGATACGCAGTATTTT
TRBV9	TRBJ2-7	.	.	CASSVGSKGISGEQYF	TGTGCCAGCAGCGTAGGCTCTAAAGGGATCTCGGGCGAGCAGTACTTC